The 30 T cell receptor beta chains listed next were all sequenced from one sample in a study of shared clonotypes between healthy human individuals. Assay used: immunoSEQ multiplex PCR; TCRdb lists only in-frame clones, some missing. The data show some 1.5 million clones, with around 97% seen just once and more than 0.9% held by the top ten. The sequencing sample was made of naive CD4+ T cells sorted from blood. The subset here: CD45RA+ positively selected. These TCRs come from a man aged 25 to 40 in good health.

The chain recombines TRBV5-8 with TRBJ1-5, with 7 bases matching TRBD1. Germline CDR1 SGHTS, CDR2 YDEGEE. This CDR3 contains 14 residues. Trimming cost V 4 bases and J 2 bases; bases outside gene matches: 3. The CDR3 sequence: CASSPGQRNQPQHF. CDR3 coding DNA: TGTGCCAGCAGCCCGGGACAGCGCAATCAGCCCCAGCATTTT.

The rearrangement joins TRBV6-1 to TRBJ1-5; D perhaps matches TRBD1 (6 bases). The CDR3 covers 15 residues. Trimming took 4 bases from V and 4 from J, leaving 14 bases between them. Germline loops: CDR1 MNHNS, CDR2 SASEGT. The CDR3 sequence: CASSGAGQVNQPQHF. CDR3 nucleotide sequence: TGTGCCAGCAGTGGGGCGGGACAAGTAAATCAGCCCCAGCATTTT.

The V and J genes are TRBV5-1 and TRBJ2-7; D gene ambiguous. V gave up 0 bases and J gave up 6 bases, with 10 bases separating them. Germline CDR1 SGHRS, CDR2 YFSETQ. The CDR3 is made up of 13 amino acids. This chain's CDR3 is CASSLASISEQYF. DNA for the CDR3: TGCGCCAGCAGCTTGGCGTCAATATCCGAGCAGTACTTC. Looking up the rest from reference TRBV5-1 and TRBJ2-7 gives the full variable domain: KAGVTQTPRYLIKTRGQQVTLSCSPISGHRSVSWYQQTPGQGLQFLFEYFSETQRNKGNFPGRFSGRQFSNSRSEMNVSTLELGDSALYLCASSLASISEQYFGPGTRLTVT.

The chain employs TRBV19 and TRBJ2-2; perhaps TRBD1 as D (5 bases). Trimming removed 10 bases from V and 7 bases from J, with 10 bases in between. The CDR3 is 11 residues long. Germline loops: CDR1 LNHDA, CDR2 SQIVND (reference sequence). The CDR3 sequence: CATRRVGELFF. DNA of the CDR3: TGTGCCACCCGCAGGGTCGGGGAGCTGTTTTTT. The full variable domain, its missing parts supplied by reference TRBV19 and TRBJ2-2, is DGGITQSPKYLFRKEGQNVTLSCEQNLNHDAMYWYRQDPGQGLRLIYYSQIVNDFQKGDIAEGYSVSREKKESFPLTVTSAQKNPTAFYLCATRRVGELFFGEGSRLTVL.

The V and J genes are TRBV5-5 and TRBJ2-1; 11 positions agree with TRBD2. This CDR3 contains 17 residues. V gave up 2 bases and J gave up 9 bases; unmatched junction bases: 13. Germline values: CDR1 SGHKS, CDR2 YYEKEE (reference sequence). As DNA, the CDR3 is TGTGCCAGCAGCTTAATTCCCCCCACTAGCGGGAGTGGTGAGCAGTTCTTC. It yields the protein CASSLIPPTSGSGEQFF.

CDR3 sequence: CASSVDTGGTGELFF. Written as DNA, the CDR3 is TGTGCCAGCAGCGTGGATACAGGGGGTACCGGGGAGCTGTTTTTT. The rearrangement uses TRBV5-6 and TRBJ2-2, with TRBD1 matching 8 bases. In germline, CDR1 is SGHDT, CDR2 YYEEEE. This CDR3 region has 15 residues. After removal of 4 bases from V and 5 bases from J, the junction contained 7 bases not matched to a gene.

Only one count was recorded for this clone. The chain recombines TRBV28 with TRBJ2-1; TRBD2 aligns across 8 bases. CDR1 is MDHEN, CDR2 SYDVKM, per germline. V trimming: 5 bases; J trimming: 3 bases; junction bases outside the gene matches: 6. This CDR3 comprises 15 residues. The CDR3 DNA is TGTGCCAGCAGTCACCCCCTAGCGGGCTACAATGAGCAGTTCTTC. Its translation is CASSHPLAGYNEQFF.

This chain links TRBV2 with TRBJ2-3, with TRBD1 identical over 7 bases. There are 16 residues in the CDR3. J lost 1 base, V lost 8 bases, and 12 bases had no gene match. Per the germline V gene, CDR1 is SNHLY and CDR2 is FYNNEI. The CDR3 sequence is CASDLIFQGGTDTQYF. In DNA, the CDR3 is TGTGCCAGCGACCTGATTTTTCAGGGGGGCACAGATACGCAGTATTTT.

In nucleotides, the CDR3 is TGTGCCAGCTCACCGCAAGGAAAGGATGGCTACACCTTC. It codes for CASSPQGKDGYTF. This chain joins TRBV18 and TRBJ1-2, with unresolved D. From germline, CDR1 is KGHSH and CDR2 LQKENI. V gave up 3 bases and J gave up 6 bases, with 11 bases separating them. This CDR3 region has 13 residues.

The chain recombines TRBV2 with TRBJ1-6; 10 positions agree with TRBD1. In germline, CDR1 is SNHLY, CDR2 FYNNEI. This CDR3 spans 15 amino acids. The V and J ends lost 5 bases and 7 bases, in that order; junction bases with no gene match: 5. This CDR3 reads CASSLTGGGNSPLHF. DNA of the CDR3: TGTGCCAGCAGTCTGACAGGGGGCGGAAATTCACCCCTCCACTTT.

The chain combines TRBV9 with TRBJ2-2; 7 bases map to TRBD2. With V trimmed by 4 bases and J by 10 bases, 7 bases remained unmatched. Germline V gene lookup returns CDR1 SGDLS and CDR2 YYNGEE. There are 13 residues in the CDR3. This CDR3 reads CASSLGGGMELFF. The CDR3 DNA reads TGTGCCAGCAGCTTAGGCGGGGGTATGGAGCTGTTTTTT.

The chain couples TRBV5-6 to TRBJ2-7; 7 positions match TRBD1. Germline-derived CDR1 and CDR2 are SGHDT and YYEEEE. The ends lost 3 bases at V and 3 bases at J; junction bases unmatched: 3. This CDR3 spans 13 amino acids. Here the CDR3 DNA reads TGTGCCAGCAGCTGGGCAGGGGGCTACGAGCAGTACTTC. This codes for CASSWAGGYEQYF.

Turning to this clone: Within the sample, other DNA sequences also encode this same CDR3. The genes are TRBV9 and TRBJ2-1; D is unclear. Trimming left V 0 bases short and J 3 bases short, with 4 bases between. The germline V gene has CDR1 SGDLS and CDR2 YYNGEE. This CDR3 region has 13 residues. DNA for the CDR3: TGTGCCAGCAGCGTAGCTCTCTACAATGAGCAGTTCTTC. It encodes CASSVALYNEQFF. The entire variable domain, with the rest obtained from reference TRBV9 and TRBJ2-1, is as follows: DSGVTQTPKHLITATGQRVTLRCSPRSGDLSVYWYQQSLDQGLQFLIQYYNGEERAKGNILERFSAQQFPDLHSELNLSSLELGDSALYFCASSVALYNEQFFGPGTRLTVL.

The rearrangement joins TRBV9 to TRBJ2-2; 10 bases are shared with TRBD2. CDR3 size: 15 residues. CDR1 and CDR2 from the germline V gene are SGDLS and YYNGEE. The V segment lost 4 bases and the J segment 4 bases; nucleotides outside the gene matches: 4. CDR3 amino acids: CASSPSGSPTGELFF. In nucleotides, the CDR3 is TGTGCCAGCAGCCCTAGCGGGAGCCCCACCGGGGAGCTGTTTTTT.

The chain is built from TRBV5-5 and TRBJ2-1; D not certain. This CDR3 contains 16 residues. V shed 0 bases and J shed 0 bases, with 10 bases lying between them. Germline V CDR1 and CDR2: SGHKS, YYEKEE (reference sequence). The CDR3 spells CASSLVGGSSYNEQFF. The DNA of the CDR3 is TGTGCCAGCAGCTTGGTAGGCGGAAGCTCCTACAATGAGCAGTTCTTC.

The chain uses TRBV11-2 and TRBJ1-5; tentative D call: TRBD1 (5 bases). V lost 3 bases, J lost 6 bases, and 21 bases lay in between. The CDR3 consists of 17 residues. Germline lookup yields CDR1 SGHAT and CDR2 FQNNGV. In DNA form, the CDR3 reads TGTGCCAGCAGCTTGTACAGCGGGGGACTCGGGGGTCAGCCCCAGCATTTT. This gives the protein CASSLYSGGLGGQPQHF.

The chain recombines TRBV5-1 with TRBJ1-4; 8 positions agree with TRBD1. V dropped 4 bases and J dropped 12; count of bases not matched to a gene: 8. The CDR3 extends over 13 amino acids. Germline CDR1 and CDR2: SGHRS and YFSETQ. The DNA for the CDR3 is TGCGCCAGCAGCCGGGGACAGGCCGAGGAACTGTTTTTT. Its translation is CASSRGQAEELFF.

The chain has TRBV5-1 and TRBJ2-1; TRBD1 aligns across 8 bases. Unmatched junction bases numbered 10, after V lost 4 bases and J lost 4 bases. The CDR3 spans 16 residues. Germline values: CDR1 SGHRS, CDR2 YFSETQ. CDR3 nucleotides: TGCGCCAGCAGCCCCTTAGACAGGGGCTTTTACAATGAGCAGTTCTTC. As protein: CASSPLDRGFYNEQFF.

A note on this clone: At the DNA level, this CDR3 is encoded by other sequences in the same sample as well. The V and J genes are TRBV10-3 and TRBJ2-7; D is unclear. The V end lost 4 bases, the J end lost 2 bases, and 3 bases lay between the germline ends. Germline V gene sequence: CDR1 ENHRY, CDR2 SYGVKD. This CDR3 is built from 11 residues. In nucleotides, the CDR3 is TGTGCCATCAGTGGGACCTACGAGCAGTACTTC. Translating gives CAISGTYEQYF.

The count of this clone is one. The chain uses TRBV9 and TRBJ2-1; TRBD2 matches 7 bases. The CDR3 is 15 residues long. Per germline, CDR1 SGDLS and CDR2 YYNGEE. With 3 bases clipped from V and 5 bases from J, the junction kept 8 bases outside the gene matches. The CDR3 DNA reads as TGTGCCAGCAGCGATCCTGCCGGGACTAACAATGAGCAGTTCTTC. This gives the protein CASSDPAGTNNEQFF.

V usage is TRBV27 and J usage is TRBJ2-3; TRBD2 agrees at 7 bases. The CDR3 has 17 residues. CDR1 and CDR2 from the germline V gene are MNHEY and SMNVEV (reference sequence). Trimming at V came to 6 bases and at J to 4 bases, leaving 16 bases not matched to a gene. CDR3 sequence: CASRPAGWAGVSDTQYF. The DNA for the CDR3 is TGTGCCAGCAGACCGGCAGGGTGGGCGGGAGTGTCAGATACGCAGTATTTT.

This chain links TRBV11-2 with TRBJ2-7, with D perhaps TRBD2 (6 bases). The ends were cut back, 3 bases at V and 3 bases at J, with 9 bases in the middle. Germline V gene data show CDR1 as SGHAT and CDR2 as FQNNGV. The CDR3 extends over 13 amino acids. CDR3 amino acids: CASSLDYDYEQYF. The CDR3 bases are TGTGCCAGCAGCTTGGACTATGACTACGAGCAGTACTTC.

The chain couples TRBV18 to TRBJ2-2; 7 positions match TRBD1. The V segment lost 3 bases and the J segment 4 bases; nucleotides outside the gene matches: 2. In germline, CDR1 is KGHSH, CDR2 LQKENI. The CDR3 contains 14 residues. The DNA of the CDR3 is TGTGCCAGCTCACCGACAGGGCCCACCGGGGAGCTGTTTTTT. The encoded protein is CASSPTGPTGELFF.

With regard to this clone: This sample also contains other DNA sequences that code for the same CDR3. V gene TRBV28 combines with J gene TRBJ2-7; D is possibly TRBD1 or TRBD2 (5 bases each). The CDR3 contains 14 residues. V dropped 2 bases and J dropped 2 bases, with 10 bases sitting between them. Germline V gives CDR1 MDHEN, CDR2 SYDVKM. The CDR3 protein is CASSLTGTPYEQYF. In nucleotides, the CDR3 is TGTGCCAGCAGTTTAACCGGGACCCCCTACGAGCAGTACTTC.

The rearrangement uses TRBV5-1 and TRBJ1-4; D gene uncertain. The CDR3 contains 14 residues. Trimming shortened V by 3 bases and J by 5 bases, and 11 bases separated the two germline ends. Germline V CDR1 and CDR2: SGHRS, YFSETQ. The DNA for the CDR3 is TGCGCCAGCAGCTCAGAAGGGAGAAATGAAAAACTGTTTTTT. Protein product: CASSSEGRNEKLFF. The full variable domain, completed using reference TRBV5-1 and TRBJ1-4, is KAGVTQTPRYLIKTRGQQVTLSCSPISGHRSVSWYQQTPGQGLQFLFEYFSETQRNKGNFPGRFSGRQFSNSRSEMNVSTLELGDSALYLCASSSEGRNEKLFFGSGTQLSVL.

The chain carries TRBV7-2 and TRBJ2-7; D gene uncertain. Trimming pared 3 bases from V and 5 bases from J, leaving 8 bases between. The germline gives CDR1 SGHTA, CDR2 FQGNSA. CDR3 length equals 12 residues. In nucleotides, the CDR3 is TGTGCCAGCAGCTTCGGACGTAACGAGCAGTACTTC. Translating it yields CASSFGRNEQYF.

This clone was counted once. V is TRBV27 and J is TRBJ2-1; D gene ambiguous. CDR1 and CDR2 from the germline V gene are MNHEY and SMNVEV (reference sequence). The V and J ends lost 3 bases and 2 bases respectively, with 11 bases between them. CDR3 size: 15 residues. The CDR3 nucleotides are TGTGCCAGCAGTTTCAGCCAGGCTACCTACAATGAGCAGTTCTTC. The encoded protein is CASSFSQATYNEQFF.

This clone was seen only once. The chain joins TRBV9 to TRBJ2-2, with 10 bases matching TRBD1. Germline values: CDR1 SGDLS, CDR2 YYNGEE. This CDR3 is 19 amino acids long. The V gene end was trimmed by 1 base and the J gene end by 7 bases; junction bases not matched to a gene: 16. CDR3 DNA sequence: TGTGCCAGCAGCGTACAAGGGACAGGGGTTGTGTCTTGGGGCGGGGAGCTGTTTTTT. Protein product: CASSVQGTGVVSWGGELFF.

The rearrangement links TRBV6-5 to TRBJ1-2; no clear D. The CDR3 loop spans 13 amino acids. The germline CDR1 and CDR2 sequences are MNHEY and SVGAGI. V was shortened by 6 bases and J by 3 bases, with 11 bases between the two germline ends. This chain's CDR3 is CASRGMFDYGYTF. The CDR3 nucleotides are TGTGCCAGCAGAGGCATGTTTGACTATGGCTACACCTTC.

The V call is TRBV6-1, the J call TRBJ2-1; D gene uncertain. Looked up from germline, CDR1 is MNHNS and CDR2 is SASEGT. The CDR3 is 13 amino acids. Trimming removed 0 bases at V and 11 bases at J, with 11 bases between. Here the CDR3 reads CASSEAILGQQFF. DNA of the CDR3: TGTGCCAGCAGTGAAGCTATTCTGGGTCAGCAGTTCTTC.